The present T cell receptor beta chain was sequenced within a study of blood T cell repertoires in COVID-19. On the study more broadly: Some COVID-19 samples were acute and others convalescent; all came from the United States, Italy and Spain. From T cells, B-cell-depleted T cells, or PBMCs came the material, which was cDNA or gDNA.

In the study's own analysis: Quantification of nucleated cells was approximated via reference gene primer amplification. Sequenced by immunoSEQ multiplex PCR; TCRdb stores in-frame clones only, minus some. V and J calls and clone size come straight from that table; D and trimming were deduced from the DNA. The top ten hold roughly 6.6% of the sample, which has hundreds of thousands of clones, 88% seen once. The Seattle site enrolled patients during active infection and followed them longitudinally. With V trimmed by 3 bases and J by 2 bases, 6 bases remained unmatched. This CDR3 comprises 16 residues. Germline V CDR1 and CDR2: KGHSH, LQKENI.

This TCR was sampled from a woman aged 70-85 years with COVID-19, enrolled during active disease. The chain is built from TRBV18 and TRBJ1-3; 8 nucleotides match TRBD1. Sample: peripheral blood. CDR3 sequence: CASSPATGATGNTIYF. As DNA, the CDR3 is TGTGCCAGCTCACCCGCGACAGGGGCTACTGGAAACACCATATATTTT.